The 4 T cell receptor beta chains in this list originate from one sample, sequenced in a study of control samples from healthy donors and cancer patients (dated by TCRdb to the early 2020s). Library preparation employed the immunoSEQ multiplex PCR assay. TCRdb stores this immuneACCESS table with in-frame sequences only. Part of the clones is absent; in the studies checked, under half of the shortfall reflects unresolved V genes, and no reason is known for the rest. Recorded for this sample are about 160,000 clones; about 95% of them occurred a single time. The leading ten clones occupy 12% to 15% of the sample. Sequenced sample: PBMCs. The origin of the receptors is a man aged 55 to 69 with colorectal cancer.

The gene calls are TRBV18 and TRBJ1-2; no firm D call. The V gene's germline CDR1 is KGHSH and CDR2 LQKENI. This CDR3 region has 14 residues. Trimming removed 6 bases at V and 4 bases at J, with 15 bases between. The CDR3, as DNA: TGTGCCAGCTCCCCAACCGGCGCCATCTATGGCTACACCTTC. As protein: CASSPTGAIYGYTF.

This rearrangement joins TRBV19 to TRBJ1-1; 9 positions agree with TRBD1. This CDR3 contains 13 residues. Germline V CDR1 and CDR2: LNHDA, SQIVND (reference sequence). V was clipped by 10 bases and J by 3 bases; unmatched bases: 6. The CDR3 DNA sequence: TGTGCCATCCGGGACAGGGAAGACACTGAAGCTTTCTTT. Its translation: CAIRDREDTEAFF.

The CDR3 sequence: CASSLGVSPQHF. The CDR3 coding sequence is TGTGCCAGCAGCTTAGGGGTTTCGCCCCAGCATTTT. This chain joins TRBV7-6 and TRBJ1-5; D is undetermined. V was pared by 1 base and J by 9 bases, with 7 bases between. Germline V gives CDR1 SGHVS, CDR2 FNYEAQ. The length of the CDR3 is 12 residues.

The chain employs TRBV15 and TRBJ2-7; no reliable D call. The CDR3 is 12 residues long. The germline V gene encodes CDR1 LNHNV and CDR2 YYDKDF (reference sequence). Trimming stripped 1 base from V and 5 bases from J, with 6 bases between. In DNA, the CDR3 is TGTGCCACCAGCAGAGGTGGAGACGAGCAGTACTTC. Protein product: CATSRGGDEQYF.